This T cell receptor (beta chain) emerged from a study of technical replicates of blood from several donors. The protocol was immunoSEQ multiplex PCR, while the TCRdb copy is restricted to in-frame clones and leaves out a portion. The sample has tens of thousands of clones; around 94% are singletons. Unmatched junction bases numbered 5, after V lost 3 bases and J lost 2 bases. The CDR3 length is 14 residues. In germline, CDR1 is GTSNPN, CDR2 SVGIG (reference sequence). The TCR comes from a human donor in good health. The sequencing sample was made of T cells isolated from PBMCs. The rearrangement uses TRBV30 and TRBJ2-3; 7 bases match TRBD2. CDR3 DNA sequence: TGTGCCTGGAGCGGGGGGATTCCCACAGATACGCAGTATTTT. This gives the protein CAWSGGIPTDTQYF. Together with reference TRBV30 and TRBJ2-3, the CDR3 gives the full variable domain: SQTIHQWPATLVQPVGSPLSLECTVEGTSNPNLYWYRQAAGRGLQLLFYSVGIGQISSEVPQNLSASRPQDRQFILSSKKLLLSDSGFYLCAWSGGIPTDTQYFGPGTRLTVL.